The 26 T cell receptor beta chains in this list originate from one sample, sequenced in a study of blood T cell repertoires in COVID-19. Method: immunoSEQ multiplex PCR; TCRdb's copy keeps in-frame clones and lacks some. The sample lists 100,000 or so clones; around 80% were seen once. The specimen was peripheral blood. These TCRs come from a human donor in a cohort sampled during active COVID-19.

This clone was detected only once. The chain carries TRBV28 and TRBJ2-5, with 7 positions matching TRBD1. After removal of 5 bases from V and 4 bases from J, the junction contained 10 bases not matched to a gene. The CDR3 has 15 amino acids. The germline V gene has CDR1 MDHEN and CDR2 SYDVKM. CDR3 DNA sequence: TGTGCCAGCAGTCGAGGGGTCAGGGGGAGAGAGACCCAGTACTTC. Translated, it gives CASSRGVRGRETQYF.

This chain uses TRBV4-1 with TRBJ1-1; D is unclear. V dropped 4 bases and J dropped 1 base, with 10 bases sitting between them. The CDR3 contains 14 residues. CDR1 and CDR2 (germline): MGHRA, YSYEKL. The CDR3 nucleotides are TGCGCCAGCAGCCTAAGTGTCGGGAACACTGAAGCTTTCTTT. Residues: CASSLSVGNTEAFF.

The genes are TRBV19 and TRBJ2-7; D might be TRBD2 (7 bases). The CDR3 sequence is 15 residues long. Germline V lookup: CDR1 LNHDA, CDR2 SQIVND (reference sequence). Trimming left V 7 bases short and J 4 bases short, with 20 bases between. The CDR3 nucleotides read TGTGCCAGTACCTCCGGGGGCGGGAGTGCATACGAGCAGTACTTC. Its translation is CASTSGGGSAYEQYF.

The gene calls are TRBV10-3 and TRBJ2-2; a weak D match, TRBD1 (5 bases). The V gene lost 9 bases and the J gene lost 0 bases, with 11 bases spanning the gap. Looked up from germline, CDR1 is ENHRY and CDR2 is SYGVKD. The CDR3 spans 14 residues. The CDR3 reads CAMRQTSNTGELFF. As DNA, the CDR3 is TGTGCCATGCGACAGACCTCGAACACCGGGGAGCTGTTTTTT.

The chain is built from TRBV5-8 and TRBJ2-5; tentatively, D is TRBD1 (6 bases). The V end was cut by 0 bases, the J end by 5 bases, with 17 bases between. This CDR3 has 16 amino acids. The germline V gene encodes CDR1 SGHTS and CDR2 YDEGEE. CDR3 sequence reads: CASSLVVGRGWETQYF. The CDR3, as DNA: TGTGCCAGCAGCTTGGTAGTGGGCAGGGGATGGGAGACCCAGTACTTC.

CDR3 coding DNA: TGTGCCAGCAGTTACTCGTTAACAGGGGTAGGGGGCTACACCTTC. Its translation is CASSYSLTGVGGYTF. The chain employs TRBV6-5 and TRBJ1-2, with TRBD1 matching over 7 bases. CDR1 and CDR2 (germline): MNHEY, SVGAGI. Trimming removed 0 bases from V and 8 bases from J; junction bases left unmatched: 9. This CDR3 has 15 residues.

As regards this clone: One junction end disagrees with the germline gene, perhaps due to a read error. This chain joins TRBV5-1 and TRBJ1-2; 7 bases map to TRBD1. Germline values: CDR1 SGHRS, CDR2 YFSETQ. This CDR3 spans 13 amino acids. The CDR3 DNA is TGCGCCAGCAGTTTGGACAGGCACTATGGCTACACCTTC. Its translation is CASSLDRHYGYTF.

The gene calls are TRBV12-3 or TRBV12-4 and TRBJ1-1; 8 bases fit TRBD1. The V segment lost 5 bases and the J segment 11 bases; nucleotides outside the gene matches: 7. CDR3 length equals 12 residues. The CDR3 loop reads CASSLRTGKAFF. CDR3 coding DNA: TGTGCCAGCAGTCTAAGGACAGGGAAGGCTTTCTTT.

The chain links TRBV14 to TRBJ1-1, with D unresolved. V lost 7 bases and J lost 0, with 9 bases in between. There are 13 residues in the CDR3. Germline assignment: CDR1 SGHDN and CDR2 FVKESK. The CDR3 DNA is TGTGCCAGCACCAGGCAGGTGAACACTGAAGCTTTCTTT. Translated, it gives CASTRQVNTEAFF.

V is TRBV27 and J is TRBJ1-1, with 9 nucleotides matching TRBD1. The CDR3 has 15 amino acids. V was clipped by 5 bases and J by 0 bases; unmatched bases: 4. Germline V CDR1 and CDR2: MNHEY, SMNVEV (reference sequence). The CDR3 coding sequence is TGTGCCAGCAGTCCGGGACAGGGAGTGAACACTGAAGCTTTCTTT. Its translation is CASSPGQGVNTEAFF.

The V gene is TRBV11-2, the J gene TRBJ2-7; TRBD2 matches at 11 bases. This CDR3 spans 16 amino acids. The V and J ends lost 1 base and 6 bases, in that order; junction bases with no gene match: 8. In germline, CDR1 is SGHAT, CDR2 FQNNGV. The DNA of the CDR3 is TGTGCCAGCAGCTTAGGTGCTACTAGCGGGAGAATCGAGCAGTACTTC. Its translation is CASSLGATSGRIEQYF.

The gene calls are TRBV6-2 or TRBV6-3 and TRBJ2-7; TRBD1 agrees at 7 bases. V shed 6 bases and J 0 bases; nucleotides not matched to a gene: 5. The germline CDR1 and CDR2 sequences are MNHEY and SVGEGT. This CDR3 is built from 14 residues. CDR3 sequence: CASSNWDSSYEQYF. CDR3 nucleotide sequence: TGTGCCAGCAGCAATTGGGACAGCTCCTACGAGCAGTACTTC.

This chain joins TRBV5-1 and TRBJ2-5, with 9 bases lining up with TRBD1. This CDR3 spans 14 amino acids. Trimming cost V 0 bases and J 4 bases; bases outside gene matches: 1. Per germline, CDR1 SGHRS and CDR2 YFSETQ. The CDR3 DNA reads TGCGCCAGCAGCTTGGGGGACAGGGCAGAGACCCAGTACTTC. It encodes CASSLGDRAETQYF.

This chain connects TRBV12-3 or TRBV12-4 to TRBJ1-3; no definite D call. Trimming took off 6 bases at V and 0 bases at J, with 6 bases between the two ends. CDR3 size: 13 residues. The CDR3 region has the DNA TGTGCCAGCAGCCGACACTCTGGAAACACCATATATTTT. Its protein is CASSRHSGNTIYF.

The chain uses TRBV20-1 and TRBJ2-7; a weak D match, TRBD1 (5 bases). With 7 bases removed from V and 7 bases from J, the gap between germline ends came to 14 bases. Germline CDR1 is DFQATT and CDR2 is SNEGSKA (reference sequence). This CDR3 contains 11 residues. CDR3 DNA: TGCAGTGTACTTGCAGGGCGGGAGCAGTACTTC. Its protein is CSVLAGREQYF.

The CDR3 DNA is TGTGCCTGGAGTGGTGGACAGGTCCTCTCTGGAAACACCATATATTTT. Its translation is CAWSGGQVLSGNTIYF. The gene calls are TRBV30 and TRBJ1-3, with 7 bases that match TRBD1. The CDR3 has 16 residues. Germline V CDR1 and CDR2: GTSNPN, SVGIG (reference sequence). V was clipped by 1 base and J by 0 bases; unmatched bases: 6.

This chain joins TRBV19 and TRBJ2-2; 9 bases map to TRBD2. There are 18 residues in the CDR3. The V segment lost 0 bases and the J segment 5 bases; nucleotides outside the gene matches: 10. The germline V gene encodes CDR1 LNHDA and CDR2 SQIVND (reference sequence). The CDR3 bases are TGTGCCAGTAGTATAGATCGGATAGCGGGAGTCGAAACCGGGGAGCTGTTTTTT. Translated, it gives CASSIDRIAGVETGELFF.

The rearrangement joins TRBV3-1 (or the pseudogene TRBV3-2) to TRBJ1-1; D gene ambiguous. CDR1 and CDR2 (germline): LGHDT, YNNKEL (reference sequence). V lost 11 bases and J 6 bases, leaving 13 bases between the germline ends. The CDR3 is 11 amino acids. CDR3 sequence (DNA): TGTGCCGTTCGCCTGGGAGCTGAAGCTTTCTTT. It translates to CAVRLGAEAFF.

The V and J genes are TRBV6-2 or TRBV6-3 and TRBJ2-7, with D possibly matching TRBD1 (6 bases). The CDR3 spans 12 residues. Trimming left V 6 bases short and J 4 bases short, with 10 bases between. Germline assignment: CDR1 MNHEY and CDR2 SVGEGT. CDR3 in DNA: TGTGCCAGCAGCCCCAGGGGTTACGAGCAGTACTTC. Translation: CASSPRGYEQYF.

V gene TRBV5-1 combines with J gene TRBJ2-5; tentative D call: TRBD2 (6 bases). The germline V gene has CDR1 SGHRS and CDR2 YFSETQ. CDR3 length: 12 residues. V dropped 0 bases and J dropped 10 bases, with 10 bases sitting between them. The CDR3, as DNA: TGCGCCAGCAGCTTGGCCGGGCGGGACCAGTACTTC. Amino acids: CASSLAGRDQYF.

The chain has TRBV30 and TRBJ2-7; TRBD2 matches at 14 bases. CDR3 length equals 15 residues. With V trimmed by 5 bases and J by 5 bases, 8 bases remained unmatched. CDR1 and CDR2 from the germline V gene are GTSNPN and SVGIG (reference sequence). CDR3 loop: CAWSGLAGVGNEQYF. The CDR3 nucleotides are TGTGCCTGGTCGGGACTAGCGGGAGTCGGGAACGAGCAGTACTTC.

This chain joins TRBV5-4 and TRBJ2-7; 15 bases fit TRBD2. Trimming at V came to 4 bases and at J to 2 bases, leaving 13 bases not matched to a gene. Germline V gene sequence: CDR1 SGHNT, CDR2 YYREEE (reference sequence). The CDR3 has 19 amino acids. The CDR3 protein is CASSTPAGLAGGPPYEQYF. CDR3 sequence (DNA): TGTGCCAGCAGCACCCCCGCTGGACTAGCGGGAGGGCCCCCCTACGAGCAGTACTTC.

The chain has TRBV28 and TRBJ2-4; D is perhaps TRBD2 (6 bases). Germline assignment: CDR1 MDHEN and CDR2 SYDVKM. CDR3 length: 15 amino acids. Deletions cut 8 bases from V and 0 bases from J, with 14 bases between. The CDR3 loop is CASPPSGVAKNIQYF. The CDR3 DNA reads as TGTGCCAGCCCCCCCTCGGGGGTAGCCAAAAACATTCAGTACTTC.

This chain links TRBV27 with TRBJ2-7; no firm D call. Trimming took 9 bases from V and 2 from J, leaving 23 bases between them. The CDR3 is 16 residues long. Germline V gene lookup returns CDR1 MNHEY and CDR2 SMNVEV (reference sequence). CDR3 in DNA: TGTGCCAGTGTTCCCCGACTTTCTCCGAATACCTACGAGCAGTACTTC. This encodes CASVPRLSPNTYEQYF.

The chain is built from TRBV5-6 and TRBJ1-5; D is undetermined. The V and J ends lost 1 base and 2 bases respectively, with 10 bases between them. CDR3 size: 15 residues. The germline V gene has CDR1 SGHDT and CDR2 YYEEEE. The CDR3 loop reads CASSLYAARNQPQHF. The CDR3 DNA sequence: TGTGCCAGCAGCTTGTATGCGGCGCGCAATCAGCCCCAGCATTTT.

This sequence joins TRBV10-2 and TRBJ2-2, with D possibly matching TRBD2 (6 bases). Per germline, CDR1 WSHSY and CDR2 SAAADI. This CDR3 contains 15 residues. V gave up 10 bases and J gave up 6 bases, with 21 bases separating them. This CDR3 is CATNPGNSGAGELFF. CDR3 bases: TGCGCCACCAACCCCGGTAACTCGGGGGCCGGGGAGCTGTTTTTT.